The source of this T cell receptor (beta chain) is a study of tumor and adjacent non-tumor tissue in lung cancer. This sample's RNA came from whole unsorted tissue. Distant lung tissue was collected more than 3 cm away from the tumor edge. Turning to this clonotype: Its antigen remains unknown. The conserved phenylalanine or tryptophan is not found at the CDR3 terminus, so this likely reflects a read error.

Germline CDR1 is SGHKS and CDR2 is YYEKEE (reference sequence). This CDR3 comprises 15 residues. V lost 2 bases to trimming and J lost 7 bases; unmatched junction nucleotides: 12. The library came from three nested PCR rounds adapted from ARM-PCR protocols. From the multiplex PCR reads, TCRdb called clonotypes with MiXCR, one entry per CDR3 protein. The sample shows about 80,000 distinct CDR3 sequences, roughly 80% of them seen only once. Study-wide findings and caveats: In normal lung, the top 100 clones were significantly more dominant than in tumor.

The chain carries TRBV5-5 and TRBJ2-7; 7 nucleotides match TRBD1. The source is a man between 60 and 75 years old with non-small cell lung cancer. Sequencing was carried out using distant non-tumor lung tissue. CDR3 amino acids: CASSLGGPRRREQYI. CDR3 nucleotide sequence: TGTGCCAGCAGCTTAGGGGGCCCCAGGAGGAGGGAGCAGTACATC.